This T cell receptor beta chain originates from a study of OX40 agonist ivuxolimab in advanced cancers. With regard to the full study: Ivuxolimab was a fully human IgG2 agonistic monoclonal antibody targeting the costimulatory receptor OX40 (CD134). Among the 50 to 55 dose-escalation patients, 19 had hepatocellular carcinoma, 15 or so melanoma, 9 renal cell carcinoma and 9 head and neck cancer. The point of sequencing TCRbeta in the periphery was to test whether ivuxolimab changed TCR sequence diversity and drove clonal T-cell expansion. Intravenous ivuxolimab was administered to patients every 2 weeks at six dose levels: 0.01, 0.1, 0.3, 1.5, 3 and 10 mg/kg. Prior anti-PD-1, anti-PD-L1 or anti-CTLA-4 therapy was permitted, and 40% to 50% of dose-escalation patients had received checkpoint inhibitors. The dose-escalation cohort was approximately 83% male with a mean age of 60 years, ranging from about 20 to 85. The paper covers the monotherapy dose-escalation part of the phase I ivuxolimab trial, which included N of about 50 patients. Partial responses occurred in three dose-escalation patients, of whom one had hepatocellular carcinoma and two had cutaneous melanoma. Study-wide conclusions, independent of this receptor: At doses of 0.1 to 3.0 mg/kg, clonal expansion of both CD4+ and CD8+ T cells in blood was seen between baseline and week 6. The antigen specificity of the peripheral T cells that underwent clonal expansion was not determined. Low levels of normalized T-cell clonal expansion were also seen in some patients who did not respond. In partial responders in the 0.1-3.0 mg/kg groups, normalized peripheral clonal expansion was found to be among the lowest, especially among CD8+ T cells. On average, CD8+ T cells showed more expanded clones than CD4+ T cells after ivuxolimab.

Compared with germline, V lacks 6 bases and J lacks 11 bases; bases without a gene match: 8. The CDR3 sequence holds 14 residues, the cysteine and phenylalanine included. The entry retains the CDR3 DNA only, 42 bases that are in frame from base 1. In the germline V gene, CDR1 corresponds to ENHRY and CDR2 to SYGVKD. Regarding this clone: No antigen is known for it. No much larger clonotype is one base removed from it; base qualities were not supplied.

The trial excluded patients who had a history of autoimmune disease or were on systemic immunosuppression. In every dose cohort, peripheral blood was drawn for TCR sequencing at baseline, cycle 4 day 1, and cycle 7 day 1. Samples were obtained from an open-label, multicenter, first-in-human phase I dose-escalation trial of ivuxolimab. Adults with locally advanced or metastatic melanoma, renal cell carcinoma, hepatocellular carcinoma or head and neck squamous cell carcinoma were enrolled in the trial. Before TCR sequencing, CD4+ and CD8+ T cells were separately sorted from peripheral blood. Genomic DNA was extracted from sorted cells for sequencing of the TCRbeta CDR3 region. The immunoSEQ Assay was used for sequencing of TCRbeta CDR3 regions. TCRdb carries this immuneACCESS record with in-frame sequences only. Its versions omit some clonotypes, under half of them owing to an unresolved V gene in the studies checked, with the rest unexplained. This sample comprises roughly 60,000 clones, 80% to 90% of them detected only once. The ten most abundant clones make up roughly 0.9% of the sample.

The chain uses TRBV10-3 and TRBJ2-5, with 14 middle bases fitting TRBD2. This clonotype was obtained from an adult with an advanced solid tumor such as melanoma, head and neck, liver or kidney cancer. This material consisted of CD4+ or CD8+ T cells sorted from blood, taken in a trial of the OX40 agonist ivuxolimab. The DNA reads TGTGCCATCAGCTGGACTAGCGGGGGGTTTGGGCAGTACTTC. It specifies CAISWTSGGFGQYF.